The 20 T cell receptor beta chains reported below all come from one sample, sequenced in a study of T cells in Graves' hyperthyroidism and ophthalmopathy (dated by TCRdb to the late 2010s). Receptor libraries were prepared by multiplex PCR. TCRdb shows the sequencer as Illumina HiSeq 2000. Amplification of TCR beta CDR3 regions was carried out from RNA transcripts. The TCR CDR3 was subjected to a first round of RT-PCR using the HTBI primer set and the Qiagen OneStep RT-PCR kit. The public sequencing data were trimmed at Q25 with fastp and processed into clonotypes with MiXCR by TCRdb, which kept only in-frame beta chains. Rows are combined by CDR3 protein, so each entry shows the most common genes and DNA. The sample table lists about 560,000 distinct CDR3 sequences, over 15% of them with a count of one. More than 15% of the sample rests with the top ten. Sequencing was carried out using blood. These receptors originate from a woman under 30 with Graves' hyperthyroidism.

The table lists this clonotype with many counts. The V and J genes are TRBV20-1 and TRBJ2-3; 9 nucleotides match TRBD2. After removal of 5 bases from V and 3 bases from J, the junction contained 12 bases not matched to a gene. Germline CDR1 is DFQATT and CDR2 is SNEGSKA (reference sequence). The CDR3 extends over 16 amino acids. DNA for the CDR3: TGCAGTGCTCTAATAGGCGGGGGGGCCAAGACAGATACGCAGTATTTT. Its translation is CSALIGGGAKTDTQYF.

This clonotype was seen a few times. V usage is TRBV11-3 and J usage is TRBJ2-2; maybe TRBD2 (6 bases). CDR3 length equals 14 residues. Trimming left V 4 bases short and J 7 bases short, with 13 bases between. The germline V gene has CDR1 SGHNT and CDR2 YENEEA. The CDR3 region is CASSSGLNVGELFF. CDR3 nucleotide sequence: TGTGCCAGCAGCTCCGGACTAAATGTCGGGGAGCTGTTTTTT. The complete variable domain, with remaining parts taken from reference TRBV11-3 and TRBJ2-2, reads EAGVVQSPRYKIIEKKQPVAFWCNPISGHNTLYWYLQNLGQGPELLIRYENEEAVDDSQLPKDRFSAERLKGVDSTLKIQPAELGDSAVYLCASSSGLNVGELFFGEGSRLTVL.

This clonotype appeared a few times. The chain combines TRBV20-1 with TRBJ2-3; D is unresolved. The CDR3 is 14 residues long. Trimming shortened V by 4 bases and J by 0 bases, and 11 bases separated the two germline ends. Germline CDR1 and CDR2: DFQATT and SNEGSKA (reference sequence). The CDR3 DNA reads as TGCAGTGCTATCCCGGACCCTAGCACAGATACGCAGTATTTT. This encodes CSAIPDPSTDTQYF.

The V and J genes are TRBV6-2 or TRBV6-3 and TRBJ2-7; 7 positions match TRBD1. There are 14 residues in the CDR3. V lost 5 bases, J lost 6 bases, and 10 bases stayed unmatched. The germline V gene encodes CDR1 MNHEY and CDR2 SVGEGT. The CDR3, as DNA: TGTGCCAGCAGTCTCCCGGGACAGAGGCGCGAGCAGTACTTC. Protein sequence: CASSLPGQRREQYF.

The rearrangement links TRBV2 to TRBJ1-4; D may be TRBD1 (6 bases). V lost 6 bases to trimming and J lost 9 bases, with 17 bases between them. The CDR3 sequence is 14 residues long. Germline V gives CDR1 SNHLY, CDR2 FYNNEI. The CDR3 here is CASSLSRGNKKLFF. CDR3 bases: TGTGCCAGCAGCCTGTCCAGGGGAAATAAAAAACTGTTTTTT.

CDR3 in amino acids: CASRNYRDTEAFF. The CDR3, as DNA: TGTGCCAGCAGGAATTACAGGGACACTGAAGCTTTCTTT. V and J are TRBV25-1 and TRBJ1-1; TRBD1 is a possible D gene (6 bases). This CDR3 comprises 13 residues. Germline-derived CDR1 and CDR2 are MGHDK and SYGVNS. V was trimmed by 6 bases and J by 3 bases, leaving 11 bases between them.

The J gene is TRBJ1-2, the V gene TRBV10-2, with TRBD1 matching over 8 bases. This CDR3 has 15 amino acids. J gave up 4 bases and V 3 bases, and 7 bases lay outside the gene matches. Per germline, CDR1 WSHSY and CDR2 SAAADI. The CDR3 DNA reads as TGCGCCAGCAGTGACGGACCCGGGACAGGCTATGGCTACACCTTC. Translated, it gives CASSDGPGTGYGYTF.

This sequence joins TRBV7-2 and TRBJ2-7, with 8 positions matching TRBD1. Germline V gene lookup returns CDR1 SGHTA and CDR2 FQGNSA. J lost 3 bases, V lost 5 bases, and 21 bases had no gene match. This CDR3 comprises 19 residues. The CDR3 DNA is TGTGCCAGCAGCCCCCGAACTGGACAGGGTGTTCCAGGGGTCTACGAGCAGTACTTC. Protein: CASSPRTGQGVPGVYEQYF. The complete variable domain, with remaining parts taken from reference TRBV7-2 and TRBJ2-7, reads GAGVSQSPSNKVTEKGKDVELRCDPISGHTALYWYRQSLGQGLEFLIYFQGNSAPDKSGLPSDRFSAERTGGSVSTLTIQRTQQEDSAVYLCASSPRTGQGVPGVYEQYFGPGTRLTVT.

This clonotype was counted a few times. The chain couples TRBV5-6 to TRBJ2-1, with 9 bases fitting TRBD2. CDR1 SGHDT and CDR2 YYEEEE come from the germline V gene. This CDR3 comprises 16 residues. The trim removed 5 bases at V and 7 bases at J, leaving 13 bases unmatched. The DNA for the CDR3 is TGTGCCAGCAGGTCCCTAGGCGCGGGAGGGCCGAATGAGCAGTTCTTC. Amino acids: CASRSLGAGGPNEQFF.

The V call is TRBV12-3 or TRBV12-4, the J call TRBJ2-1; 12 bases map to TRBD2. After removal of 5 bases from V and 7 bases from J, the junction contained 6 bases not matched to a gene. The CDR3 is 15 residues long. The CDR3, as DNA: TGTGCCAGCAGTCACCTAGCGGGGGGGGGGAATGAGCAGTTCTTC. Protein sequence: CASSHLAGGGNEQFF.

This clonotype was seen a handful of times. The CDR3 loop reads CASSPLAGQNTGELFF. The DNA for the CDR3 is TGTGCCAGCTCACCTCTGGCGGGGCAGAACACCGGGGAGCTGTTTTTT. This chain connects TRBV18 to TRBJ2-2; possible D gene TRBD2, 6 bases. Germline lookup yields CDR1 KGHSH and CDR2 LQKENI. The CDR3 extends over 16 amino acids. Trimming shortened V by 3 bases and J by 1 base, and 12 bases separated the two germline ends. Full variable domain (rest looked up from reference TRBV18 and TRBJ2-2): NAGVMQNPRHLVRRRGQEARLRCSPMKGHSHVYWYRQLPEEGLKFMVYLQKENIIDESGMPKERFSAEFPKEGPSILRIQQVVRGDSAAYFCASSPLAGQNTGELFFGEGSRLTVL.

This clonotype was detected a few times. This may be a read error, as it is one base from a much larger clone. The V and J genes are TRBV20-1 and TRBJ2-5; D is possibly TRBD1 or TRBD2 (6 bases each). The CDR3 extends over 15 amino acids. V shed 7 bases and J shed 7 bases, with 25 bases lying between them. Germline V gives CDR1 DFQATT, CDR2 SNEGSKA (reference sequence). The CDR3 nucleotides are TGCAGTGTCTACCAACAGGGATTTGGGGGAGGGACCCAGTACTTC. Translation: CSVYQQGFGGGTQYF.

Here the CDR3 reads CASSSTPSYGYTF. The CDR3 nucleotides are TGCGCCAGCAGTTCGACGCCCTCCTATGGCTACACCTTC. The rearrangement joins TRBV10-2 to TRBJ1-2; D not resolved. The V and J ends lost 5 bases and 4 bases respectively, with 11 bases between them. The germline gives CDR1 WSHSY, CDR2 SAAADI. There are 13 residues in the CDR3.

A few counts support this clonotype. In DNA, the CDR3 is TGCGCCAGCAGCCCAGTCCCGGGACAGGGATTGGGGTCCTACAATGAGCAGTTCTTC. This sequence encodes CASSPVPGQGLGSYNEQFF. This chain joins TRBV5-1 and TRBJ2-1; 9 bases line up with TRBD1. The CDR3 covers 19 residues. Germline CDR1 reads SGHRS; CDR2 reads YFSETQ. Trimming at V came to 4 bases and at J to 1 base, leaving 15 bases not matched to a gene.

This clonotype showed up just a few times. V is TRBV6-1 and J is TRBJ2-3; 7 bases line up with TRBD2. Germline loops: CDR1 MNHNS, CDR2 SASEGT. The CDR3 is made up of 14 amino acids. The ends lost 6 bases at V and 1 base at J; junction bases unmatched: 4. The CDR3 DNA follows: TGTGCCAGCAGAGGCGGGAGTGGCACAGATACGCAGTATTTT. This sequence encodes CASRGGSGTDTQYF.

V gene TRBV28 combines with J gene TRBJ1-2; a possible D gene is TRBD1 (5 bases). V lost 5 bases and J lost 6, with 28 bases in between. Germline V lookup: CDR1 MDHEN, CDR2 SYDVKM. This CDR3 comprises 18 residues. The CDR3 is CASSQLPGMGVRSHGYTF. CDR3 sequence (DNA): TGTGCCAGCAGTCAATTACCGGGAATGGGGGTTCGGAGCCATGGCTACACCTTC.

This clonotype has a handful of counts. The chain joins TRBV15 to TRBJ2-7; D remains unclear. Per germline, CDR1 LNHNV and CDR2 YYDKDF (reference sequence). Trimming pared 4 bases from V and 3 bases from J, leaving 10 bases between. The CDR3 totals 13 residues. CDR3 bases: TGTGCCACCAGCAAAGGTGACTTCTACGAGCAGTACTTC. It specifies CATSKGDFYEQYF. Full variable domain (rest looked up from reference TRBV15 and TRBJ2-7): DAMVIQNPRYQVTQFGKPVTLSCSQTLNHNVMYWYQQKSSQAPKLLFHYYDKDFNNEADTPDNFQSRRPNTSFCFLDIRSPGLGDTAMYLCATSKGDFYEQYFGPGTRLTVT.

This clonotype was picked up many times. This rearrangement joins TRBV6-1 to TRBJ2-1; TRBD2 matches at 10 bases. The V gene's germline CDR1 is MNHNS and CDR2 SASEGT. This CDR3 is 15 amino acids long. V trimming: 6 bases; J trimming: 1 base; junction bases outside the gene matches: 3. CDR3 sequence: CASSPSGGSYNEQFF. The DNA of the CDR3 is TGTGCCAGCAGCCCTAGCGGGGGATCCTACAATGAGCAGTTCTTC.

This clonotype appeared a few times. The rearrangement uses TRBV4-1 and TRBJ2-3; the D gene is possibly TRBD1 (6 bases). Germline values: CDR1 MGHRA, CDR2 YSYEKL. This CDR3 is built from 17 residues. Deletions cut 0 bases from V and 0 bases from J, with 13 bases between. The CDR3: CASSQDRGGTSTDTQYF. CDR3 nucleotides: TGCGCCAGCAGCCAAGATAGAGGGGGTACTAGCACAGATACGCAGTATTTT.

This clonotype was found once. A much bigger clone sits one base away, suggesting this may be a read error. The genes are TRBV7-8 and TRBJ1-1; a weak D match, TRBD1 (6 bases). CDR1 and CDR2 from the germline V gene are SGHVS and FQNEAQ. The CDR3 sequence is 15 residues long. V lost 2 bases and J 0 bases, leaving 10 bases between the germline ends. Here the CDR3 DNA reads TGTGCCAGCAGCTTAACCCAGGGGCTGAACACTGAAGCTTTCTTT. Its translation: CASSLTQGLNTEAFF.